This TCR beta chain came from a study of shared clonotypes between healthy human individuals. Whole-study context: A donor's plate count was three for CD4 naive and three for CD4 memory; CD8 naive had two and CD8 memory one.

CDR3 length: 15 residues. Trimming pared 6 bases from V and 6 bases from J, leaving 20 bases between. Per the germline V gene, CDR1 is MNHEY and CDR2 is SVGAGI. TCRdb's copy holds only in-frame clones and misses some; the assay was immunoSEQ multiplex PCR. The table has about 2 million clones, 90% to 95% seen once. The sample was naive CD4+ T cells sorted from blood. Subset in this sample: CD45RA+ positively selected. J is TRBJ1-2 and V is TRBV6-5; D might be TRBD1 (6 bases). This TCR was recovered from a man aged 18 to 29 in good health. The CDR3 sequence: CASRGGGRWTNGYTF. CDR3 sequence (DNA): TGTGCCAGCAGAGGGGGGGGGCGTTGGACGAATGGCTACACCTTC.